These T cell receptor beta chains were read from a single sample in a study of blood T cell repertoires in COVID-19. Repertoires were generated with immunoSEQ multiplex PCR, while TCRdb's copy carries only in-frame clones and drops some. Seen here are about 170,000 clones, around 83% observed once, and the top ten hold roughly 4%. The sequenced sample consisted of PBMCs or T cells enriched from blood (not recorded which). Receptor source: a woman between 45 and 60 years old in a cohort exposed to, infected with or recovered from COVID-19 (not recorded which). Both conserved end residues are part of each CDR3. Fields, in order: clone size, V gene, D gene, J gene, CDR3 DNA, CDR3 protein. The D gene is left open where the match is weak. The listing skips clone size in some rows; elsewhere it reads once, few, many or a size class.

NA	TRBV30	NA	TRBJ2-1	TGTGCCTGGAGTGGACCTACAGGGAGCTCCTACAATGAGCAGTTCTTC	CAWSGPTGSSYNEQFF
few	TRBV7-9	TRBD2	TRBJ2-5	TGTGCCAGCAGGGAGACTAGCGGGGGGCCAGAGACCCAGTACTTC	CASRETSGGPETQYF
once	TRBV6-1	TRBD2	TRBJ2-3	TGTGCCAGCAGTGAATCTAAGGGACTAGCGGGCGGACTGGGCACAGATACGCAGTATTTT	CASSESKGLAGGLGTDTQYF
once	TRBV27	TRBD1	TRBJ1-6	TGTGCCAGCAGTTTATTGACAGGGGGAACCCTCCACTTT	CASSLLTGGTLHF
NA	TRBV5-4	TRBD2	TRBJ2-1	TGTGCCAGCAGCTTGGCAGCGGGGGGGTACGACAATGAGCAGTTCTTC	CASSLAAGGYDNEQFF
NA	TRBV18	TRBD1	TRBJ2-3	TGTGCCAGCTCACCTCGGACAGGGGACCGCGATACGCAGTATTTT	CASSPRTGDRDTQYF
NA	TRBV29-1	TRBD1	TRBJ2-2	TGCAGCGGATCGGACAGGGGGCGCACCGGGGAGCTGTTTTTT	CSGSDRGRTGELFF
NA	TRBV19	NA	TRBJ2-1	TGTGCCAGTAGTATAAGATCGGCCTACAATGAGCAGTTCTTC	CASSIRSAYNEQFF
NA	TRBV3-1/TRBV3-2	NA	TRBJ1-6	TGTGCCAGCAGCCTGGACTCGGGGAATTCACCCCTCCACTTT	CASSLDSGNSPLHF
NA	TRBV2	TRBD2	TRBJ2-2	TGTGCCAGCAGTGGAGCTCTAGCGGATAGGGGCGGGGAGCTGTTTTTT	CASSGALADRGGELFF
NA	TRBV5-5	TRBD1	TRBJ2-1	TGTGCCAGCAGTGGAGGGACAGGGACCTACACTGAGCAGTTCTTC	CASSGGTGTYTEQFF
NA	TRBV4-2	TRBD2	TRBJ2-3	TGTGCCAGCAGCCAAGAGGGACTAGCGACGCCTAGCACAGATACGCAGTATTTT	CASSQEGLATPSTDTQYF
NA	TRBV29-1	NA	TRBJ2-7	TGCAGCACACGAAGGGGGAGAGACAATGGGGCTTACGAGCAGTACTTC	CSTRRGRDNGAYEQYF
few	TRBV5-4	TRBD1	TRBJ2-2	TGTGCCAGCAGCTTACAGGGGGCCGGCACCGGGGAGCTGTTTTTT	CASSLQGAGTGELFF
NA	TRBV10-3	TRBD1	TRBJ2-2	TGTGCCGCCCTCGGGACAGGAGGCACCGGGGAGCTGTTTTTT	CAALGTGGTGELFF
NA	TRBV28	TRBD1	TRBJ2-5	TGTGCCAGCAGTTCAACCGGACAGGGTCAAGAGACCCAGTACTTC	CASSSTGQGQETQYF
NA	TRBV7-2	NA	TRBJ1-5	TGTGCCAGCAGCTCGGGTCTAGGATTTAATCAGCCCCAGCATTTT	CASSSGLGFNQPQHF
NA	TRBV28	NA	TRBJ1-2	TGTGCCAGCAGTCCAGGGATTAACTATGGCTACACCTTC	CASSPGINYGYTF
NA	TRBV2	NA	TRBJ2-1	TGTGCCAGCAGGGCCAGGGTCCTTTCTGGTGAGCAGTTCTTC	CASRARVLSGEQFF
NA	TRBV2	NA	TRBJ1-4	TGTGCCAGCAGTGAATACAGGGTCGGAGAAAAACTGTTTTTT	CASSEYRVGEKLFF
once	TRBV6-2/TRBV6-3	TRBD1	TRBJ2-3	TGTGCCAGCAGTCGGACAGGGAGCGCAGATACGCAGTATTTT	CASSRTGSADTQYF
NA	TRBV30	NA	TRBJ1-1	TGTGCCTGGAGTGTAGTAGGGGACACTGAAGCTTTCTTT	CAWSVVGDTEAFF
NA	TRBV7-8	NA	TRBJ2-3	TGTGCCAGCAGCTTAGACAGGGGAGCGGGGGGCACAGATACGCAGTATTTT	CASSLDRGAGGTDTQYF
NA	TRBV18	TRBD2	TRBJ2-7	TGTGCCAGCTCACTAGGGACTAGCGGGGAATACGAGCAGTACTTC	CASSLGTSGEYEQYF
NA	TRBV5-1	NA	TRBJ2-1	TGCGCCAGCAGCTTGGAAGCTGAGCAGTTCTTC	CASSLEAEQFF
NA	TRBV18	NA	TRBJ1-4	TGTGCCAGCTCACCCTCGAGGAGGGAGAATGAAAAACTGTTTTTT	CASSPSRRENEKLFF
NA	TRBV7-2	NA	TRBJ1-1	TGTGCCAGCAGCTTCCTAATCCAGGCCACTGAAGCTTTCTTT	CASSFLIQATEAFF
NA	TRBV29-1	NA	TRBJ1-1	TGCAGCGTTGAATCTGCAGTTAACACTGAAGCTTTCTTT	CSVESAVNTEAFF
few	TRBV7-6	NA	TRBJ1-4	TGTGCCAGCAGCTTAGGATCTGGGAGGGTTCCCAAACTGTTTTTT	CASSLGSGRVPKLFF